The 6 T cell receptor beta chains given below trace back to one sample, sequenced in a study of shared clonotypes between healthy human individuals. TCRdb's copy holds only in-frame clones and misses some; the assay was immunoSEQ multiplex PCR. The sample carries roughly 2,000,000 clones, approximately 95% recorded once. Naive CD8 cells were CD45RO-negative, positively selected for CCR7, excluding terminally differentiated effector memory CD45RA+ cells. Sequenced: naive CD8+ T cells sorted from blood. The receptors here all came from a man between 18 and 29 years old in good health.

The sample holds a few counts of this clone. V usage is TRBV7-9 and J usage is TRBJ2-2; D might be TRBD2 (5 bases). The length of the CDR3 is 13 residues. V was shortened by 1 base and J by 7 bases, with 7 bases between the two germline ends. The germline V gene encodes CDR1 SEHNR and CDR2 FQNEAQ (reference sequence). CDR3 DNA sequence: TGTGCCAGCAGCTTAGAGGCGGGCGGGGAGCTGTTTTTT. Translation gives CASSLEAGGELFF.

CDR3 nucleotides: TGTGCCATCAGTGAAGGACTAGCGGGGGGGAATGAGCAGTTCTTC. It is translated as CAISEGLAGGNEQFF. The chain carries TRBV10-3 and TRBJ2-1; 15 bases align to TRBD2. CDR1 and CDR2 from the germline V gene are ENHRY and SYGVKD. J lost 7 bases, V lost 3 bases, and 1 base had no gene match. The CDR3 extends over 15 amino acids.

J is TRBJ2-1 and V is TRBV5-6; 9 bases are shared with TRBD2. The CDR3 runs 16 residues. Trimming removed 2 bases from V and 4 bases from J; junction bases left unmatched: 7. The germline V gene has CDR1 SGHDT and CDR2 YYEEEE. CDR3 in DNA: TGTGCCAGCAGCTTTAGCGGGAGTGCCCTTTACAATGAGCAGTTCTTC. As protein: CASSFSGSALYNEQFF.

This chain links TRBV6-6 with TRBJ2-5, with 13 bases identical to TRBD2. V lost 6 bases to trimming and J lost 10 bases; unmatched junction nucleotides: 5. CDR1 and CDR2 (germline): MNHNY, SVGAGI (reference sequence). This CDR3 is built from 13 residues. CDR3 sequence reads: CASRLAGGEDQYF. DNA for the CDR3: TGTGCCAGCAGACTAGCGGGGGGGGAGGACCAGTACTTC.

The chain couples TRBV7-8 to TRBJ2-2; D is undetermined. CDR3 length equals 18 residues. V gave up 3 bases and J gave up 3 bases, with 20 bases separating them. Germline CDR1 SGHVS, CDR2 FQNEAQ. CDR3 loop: CASSFPRPAALDTGELFF. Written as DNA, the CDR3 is TGTGCCAGCAGCTTTCCCCGCCCCGCGGCCCTGGACACCGGGGAGCTGTTTTTT.

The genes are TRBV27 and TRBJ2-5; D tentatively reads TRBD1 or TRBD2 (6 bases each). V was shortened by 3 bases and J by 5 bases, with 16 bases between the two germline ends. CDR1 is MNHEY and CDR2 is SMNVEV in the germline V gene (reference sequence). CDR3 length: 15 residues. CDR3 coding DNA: TGTGCCAGCAGTTTGTTTCCGGGGGCGGGGGAGACCCAGTACTTC. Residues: CASSLFPGAGETQYF.